These T cell receptor beta chains were read from a single sample in a study of blood T cell repertoires in COVID-19. The repertoire was sequenced with immunoSEQ multiplex PCR; TCRdb's copy has only in-frame clones and lacks some. Of 150,000 to 200,000 clones detected, over 90% appear once; the ten largest clones hold less than 2%. The specimen sequenced was peripheral blood. The receptors were gathered from a woman in her sixties or seventies with COVID-19, enrolled during active disease. Both conserved end residues are part of each CDR3. The D gene is left open where the match is weak. Expanded clones are given a class, and other clones once, few, many or no size at all.

V gene	D gene	J gene	clone size	CDR3 protein	CDR3 DNA
TRBV5-1	TRBD1	TRBJ2-7	NA	CASSPPSGTGQREQYF	TGCGCCAGCAGCCCTCCTTCCGGGACAGGGCAACGCGAGCAGTACTTC
TRBV4-1	NA	TRBJ1-2	NA	CASSQAGGAGYGYTF	TGCGCCAGCAGCCAAGCGGGGGGGGCGGGCTATGGCTACACCTTC
TRBV7-2	NA	TRBJ2-3	NA	CASSPGRWGGGSADTQYF	TGTGCCAGCAGCCCAGGGCGATGGGGAGGAGGTAGCGCAGATACGCAGTATTTT
TRBV6-1	TRBD2	TRBJ2-1	NA	CASSEFSGGAYNEQFF	TGTGCCAGCAGTGAATTTAGCGGGGGGGCCTACAATGAGCAGTTCTTC
TRBV4-2	NA	TRBJ1-1	NA	CASSPYPGIYTEAFF	TGTGCCAGCAGCCCCTACCCGGGAATCTACACTGAAGCTTTCTTT
TRBV19	TRBD2	TRBJ2-2	NA	CASRGTSGGPLSPNTGELFF	TGTGCCAGTAGGGGGACTAGCGGGGGCCCCCTTTCTCCGAACACCGGGGAGCTGTTTTTT
TRBV7-9	NA	TRBJ1-2	NA	CASSLGNSLGYTF	TGTGCCAGCAGCTTAGGTAACAGCCTCGGCTACACCTTC
TRBV7-9	TRBD1	TRBJ2-2	once	CASRPTGGNTGELFF	TGTGCCAGCAGGCCCACAGGGGGGAACACCGGGGAGCTGTTTTTT
TRBV18	NA	TRBJ1-2	few	CASSPPVGVDYGYTF	TGTGCCAGCTCACCCCCGGTCGGGGTAGACTATGGCTACACCTTC
TRBV5-1	TRBD1	TRBJ2-6	once	CASSLAGGQGFSGANVLTF	TGCGCCAGCAGCTTGGCGGGGGGACAGGGTTTCTCTGGGGCCAACGTCCTGACTTTC
TRBV11-2	NA	TRBJ1-1	NA	CASSLGWRVNTEAFF	TGTGCCAGCAGCTTAGGTTGGCGGGTAAACACTGAAGCTTTCTTT
TRBV10-2	NA	TRBJ1-1	NA	CASSESGGSEAFF	TGCGCCAGCAGTGAGTCGGGAGGATCTGAAGCTTTCTTT
TRBV9	TRBD1	TRBJ1-4	NA	CASSVRGGEKLFF	TGTGCCAGCAGCGTCAGAGGGGGCGAAAAACTGTTTTTT
TRBV6-5	TRBD2	TRBJ2-7	NA	CASRDPQRGYEQYF	TGTGCCAGCAGAGACCCTCAGCGGGGGTACGAGCAGTACTTC
TRBV27	TRBD2	TRBJ2-3	few	CASSFIAGGVDTQYF	TGTGCCAGCAGTTTCATAGCGGGGGGGGTAGATACGCAGTATTTT
TRBV7-2	TRBD2	TRBJ2-3	NA	CASSHRTSGGITDTQYF	TGTGCCAGCAGCCACCGGACTAGCGGGGGAATCACAGATACGCAGTATTTT
TRBV7-7	TRBD1	TRBJ1-3	few	CASSPGTGYSGNTIYF	TGTGCCAGCAGCCCGGGGACAGGATACTCTGGAAACACCATATATTTT
TRBV2	NA	TRBJ1-4	NA	CASKFEGMINEKLFF	TGTGCCAGCAAGTTTGAGGGAATGATCAATGAAAAACTGTTTTTT
TRBV30	NA	TRBJ1-4	NA	CAWSIRGTNEKLFF	TGTGCCTGGAGTATAAGGGGCACTAATGAAAAACTGTTTTTT
TRBV27	NA	TRBJ2-1	NA	CATKKFSINNEQFF	TGTGCCACCAAAAAATTTAGCATTAACAATGAGCAGTTCTTC
TRBV12-5	NA	TRBJ1-3	NA	CASGLGGGNTIYF	TGTGCTAGTGGTTTGGGCGGTGGAAACACCATATATTTT
TRBV10-3	NA	TRBJ1-5	NA	CAISESGGLGNQPQHF	TGTGCCATCAGTGAGTCGGGGGGGTTAGGTAATCAGCCCCAGCATTTT
TRBV7-8	TRBD2	TRBJ2-2	NA	CASSLTSGGLAGELFF	TGTGCCAGCAGCTTGACTAGCGGGGGCCTGGCCGGGGAGCTGTTTTTT
TRBV6-5	TRBD1	TRBJ1-5	NA	CASRAGTGPAQPQHF	TGTGCCAGCAGGGCCGGGACAGGGCCAGCCCAGCCCCAGCATTTT
TRBV7-3	TRBD2	TRBJ2-5	once	CASSYTSGGHSGTQYF	TGTGCCAGCAGCTATACTAGCGGGGGGCACAGTGGGACCCAGTACTTC
TRBV6-2/TRBV6-3	TRBD1	TRBJ1-1	NA	CASSLGAGGTEAFF	TGTGCCAGCAGCCTGGGCGCAGGGGGCACTGAAGCTTTCTTT
TRBV5-1	TRBD1	TRBJ1-1	NA	CASSLAGTAREAFF	TGCGCCAGCAGCTTGGCAGGGACAGCCAGGGAAGCTTTCTTT
TRBV7-3	NA	TRBJ2-2	NA	CASSLTGPWGVRSGELFF	TGTGCCAGCAGCTTAACGGGGCCCTGGGGGGTTCGATCCGGGGAGCTGTTTTTT
TRBV6-5	TRBD1	TRBJ1-4	NA	CASSRDRNEKLFF	TGTGCCAGCAGTAGGGACAGGAATGAAAAACTGTTTTTT
TRBV6-6	TRBD1	TRBJ2-7	NA	CASSYSQGASEQYF	TGTGCCAGCAGTTACTCGCAGGGGGCATCCGAGCAGTACTTC
TRBV18	TRBD1	TRBJ1-2	once	CASSPEGQGYGYTF	TGTGCCAGCTCACCGGAGGGACAGGGGTACGGCTACACCTTC
TRBV19	NA	TRBJ1-3	NA	CASSMVPGGRGNTIYF	TGTGCCAGTAGTATGGTCCCTGGGGGCCGGGGAAACACCATATATTTT
TRBV5-1	TRBD1	TRBJ2-5	once	CASAPLAGTGVETQYF	TGCGCCAGCGCCCCCCTTGCCGGGACAGGGGTTGAGACCCAGTACTTC
TRBV7-2	NA	TRBJ1-1	NA	CASSLWRRNTEAFF	TGTGCCAGCAGCTTATGGCGGCGGAACACTGAAGCTTTCTTT
TRBV18	TRBD1	TRBJ1-2	NA	CASSPVPGQGEEGYTF	TGTGCCAGCTCACCCGTCCCGGGACAGGGAGAGGAGGGCTACACCTTC
TRBV6-2/TRBV6-3	TRBD1	TRBJ1-5	NA	CASSDPGGNPQHF	TGTGCCAGCAGCGACCCAGGGGGGAATCCCCAGCATTTT
TRBV3-1/TRBV3-2	NA	TRBJ1-1	NA	CASSQAGINTEAFF	TGTGCCAGCAGCCAAGCAGGGATCAACACTGAAGCTTTCTTT
TRBV29-1	TRBD1	TRBJ1-2	NA	CSVEAGTGFYGYTF	TGCAGCGTTGAAGCCGGGACAGGGTTCTATGGCTACACCTTC
TRBV21-1	NA	TRBJ1-6	NA	CASSNKRTGSNSPLHF	TGTGCCAGCAGCAATAAGCGGACAGGGAGCAATTCACCCCTCCACTTT
TRBV3-1/TRBV3-2	TRBD1	TRBJ2-2	NA	CASSQAVPGGGTGELFF	TGTGCCAGCAGCCAAGCCGTACCAGGGGGTGGCACCGGGGAGCTGTTTTTT
TRBV27	NA	TRBJ2-1	NA	CASSLLLPINEQFF	TGTGCCAGCAGTTTACTACTACCAATCAATGAGCAGTTCTTC
TRBV7-9	NA	TRBJ1-1	NA	CASSPRAGPNTEAFF	TGTGCCAGCAGCCCGCGGGCCGGACCGAACACTGAAGCTTTCTTT
TRBV6-5	TRBD1	TRBJ1-2	NA	CASRRDRGNYGYTF	TGTGCCAGCAGACGCGACAGGGGAAACTATGGCTACACCTTC
TRBV29-1	NA	TRBJ1-2	NA	CSVESQVYGYTF	TGCAGCGTTGAAAGTCAGGTCTATGGCTACACCTTC
TRBV5-4	NA	TRBJ1-1	NA	CASSVQGVNTEAFF	TGTGCCAGCAGCGTTCAGGGCGTAAACACTGAAGCTTTCTTT
TRBV11-2	NA	TRBJ2-7	NA	CASSLRGRGLRGTYEQYF	TGTGCCAGCAGCTTAAGGGGCAGGGGCCTCCGCGGTACCTACGAGCAGTACTTC
TRBV7-8	NA	TRBJ2-5	NA	CASSLHRESQETQYF	TGTGCCAGCAGCCTACACAGGGAGTCCCAAGAGACCCAGTACTTC
TRBV6-5	NA	TRBJ2-7	NA	CASSSWSGQLYEQYF	TGTGCCAGCAGTTCTTGGAGCGGGCAACTCTACGAGCAGTACTTC
TRBV19	NA	TRBJ2-7	NA	CASSIGRSSYEQYF	TGTGCCAGTAGTATAGGTCGGAGCTCCTACGAGCAGTACTTC
TRBV19	TRBD2	TRBJ2-7	NA	CASSAGDQYEQYF	TGTGCCAGTAGCGCGGGGGACCAATACGAGCAGTACTTC